The next 19 T cell receptor beta chains were all read from a single sample in a study of cytomegalovirus exposure and HLA in healthy donors. Primers: 60 Vbeta forward and 13 Jbeta reverse. Only in-frame clones appear in the TCRdb table, and some are missing; sequencing was by immunoSEQ multiplex PCR. The data show over 90,000 clones, almost 80% seen once. Sequencing used PBMCs. Receptors originate from a man aged 45-65 years in good health and CMV-seropositive.

V and J are TRBV28 and TRBJ1-5; D unclear. CDR3 length: 14 amino acids. Germline loops: CDR1 MDHEN, CDR2 SYDVKM. V lost 1 base, J lost 6 bases, and 10 bases lay in between. CDR3 protein: CASSLLREGQPQHF. The DNA of the CDR3 is TGTGCCAGCAGTTTATTGCGGGAGGGTCAGCCCCAGCATTTT. Combining the CDR3 with reference TRBV28 and TRBJ1-5 gives the whole variable domain DVKVTQSSRYLVKRTGEKVFLECVQDMDHENMFWYRQDPGLGLRLIYFSYDVKMKEKGDIPEGYSVSREKKERFSLILESASTNQTSMYLCASSLLREGQPQHFGDGTRLSIL.

The rearrangement joins TRBV11-2 to TRBJ2-5; 15 bases fit TRBD2. The CDR3 length is 17 residues. V lost 5 bases, J lost 5 bases, and 9 bases stayed unmatched. The germline V gene encodes CDR1 SGHAT and CDR2 FQNNGV. The CDR3: CASSPGTSGRWGETQYF. In DNA form, the CDR3 reads TGTGCCAGCAGCCCGGGGACTAGCGGGAGGTGGGGGGAGACCCAGTACTTC.

The J gene is TRBJ1-4, the V gene TRBV19; D is unresolved. V gave up 7 bases and J gave up 0 bases, with 9 bases separating them. The CDR3 extends over 14 amino acids. Germline CDR1 LNHDA, CDR2 SQIVND (reference sequence). This CDR3 is CASTSVATNEKLFF. The CDR3 DNA is TGTGCCAGTACGTCCGTCGCAACTAATGAAAAACTGTTTTTT.

The chain recombines TRBV4-1 with TRBJ2-2, with 10 bases fitting TRBD1. J was trimmed by 0 bases and V by 5 bases; bases with no gene match: 6. The CDR3 is made up of 17 amino acids. Germline CDR1 reads MGHRA; CDR2 reads YSYEKL. As DNA, the CDR3 is TGCGCCAGCAGCACCGCCGGGACAGGGGCGAACACCGGGGAGCTGTTTTTT. Amino acid sequence: CASSTAGTGANTGELFF.

The gene calls are TRBV27 and TRBJ2-3, with TRBD2 matching 9 bases. Germline CDR1 is MNHEY and CDR2 is SMNVEV (reference sequence). CDR3 length equals 16 residues. J was trimmed by 3 bases and V by 6 bases; bases with no gene match: 10. The CDR3 protein is CASRMPGLADTDTQYF. CDR3 nucleotide sequence: TGTGCCAGCAGGATGCCGGGACTAGCTGATACAGATACGCAGTATTTT.

This sequence joins TRBV19 and TRBJ2-7, with TRBD2 identical over 13 bases. The length of the CDR3 is 17 residues. In germline, CDR1 is LNHDA, CDR2 SQIVND (reference sequence). Germline trimming cut 5 bases from V and 2 bases from J; bases unmatched to any gene: 9. CDR3 residues: CASSRRTSGSEPYEQYF. The CDR3 DNA follows: TGTGCCAGTAGTCGACGGACTAGCGGGAGTGAACCCTACGAGCAGTACTTC.

The chain is built from TRBV27 and TRBJ1-1; weak D call: TRBD1 (6 bases). Trimming stripped 6 bases from V and 3 bases from J, with 17 bases between. CDR1 MNHEY and CDR2 SMNVEV come from the germline V gene (reference sequence). The CDR3 loop spans 15 amino acids. The CDR3 loop is CASSRRWGQHTEAFF. The CDR3 bases are TGTGCCAGCAGCCGTAGGTGGGGGCAACACACTGAAGCTTTCTTT.

The chain employs TRBV7-2 and TRBJ2-3; weak D call: TRBD2 (6 bases). Deletions cut 5 bases from V and 9 bases from J, with 12 bases between. This CDR3 contains 12 residues. Germline CDR1 reads SGHTA; CDR2 reads FQGNSA. CDR3 bases: TGTGCCAGCAGCCTAGGACTAATGACGCAGTATTTT. This encodes CASSLGLMTQYF.

The chain combines TRBV5-6 with TRBJ2-7; TRBD2 aligns across 12 bases. Unmatched junction bases numbered 8, after V lost 4 bases and J lost 3 bases. Germline loops: CDR1 SGHDT, CDR2 YYEEEE. This CDR3 has 16 amino acids. In nucleotides, the CDR3 is TGTGCCAGCAGCATTACTAGCGGGAGGCCATTCTACGAGCAGTACTTC. Protein product: CASSITSGRPFYEQYF.

The chain recombines TRBV19 with TRBJ2-7, with 7 bases identical to TRBD2. The CDR3 has 19 amino acids. Trimming at V came to 3 bases and at J to 0 bases, leaving 17 bases not matched to a gene. The V gene's germline CDR1 is LNHDA and CDR2 SQIVND (reference sequence). CDR3 in amino acids: CASSIRHQRDHHSSYEQYF. The DNA for the CDR3 is TGTGCCAGTAGTATCAGACACCAGCGGGACCACCATTCCTCCTACGAGCAGTACTTC.

The CDR3 DNA follows: TGCGCCAGCAGCCAATCGGACAGGGGGCGGGGTGATACGCAGTATTTT. It specifies CASSQSDRGRGDTQYF. V gene TRBV4-1 combines with J gene TRBJ2-3, with 11 bases lining up with TRBD1. The ends lost 2 bases at V and 6 bases at J; junction bases unmatched: 7. Germline V gives CDR1 MGHRA, CDR2 YSYEKL. The CDR3 has 16 residues.

The chain joins TRBV4-2 to TRBJ2-1; TRBD2 matches at 15 bases. V dropped 2 bases and J dropped 5; count of bases not matched to a gene: 7. This CDR3 comprises 18 residues. Germline V gene lookup returns CDR1 LGHNA and CDR2 YNFKEQ. The CDR3: CASSQFGLAGGQNNEQFF. In DNA form, the CDR3 reads TGTGCCAGCAGCCAATTTGGACTAGCGGGAGGGCAGAACAATGAGCAGTTCTTC.

A word on this clone: This CDR3 is also generated by other DNA sequences in the sample. The V and J genes are TRBV11-3 and TRBJ2-1, with 11 bases identical to TRBD2. After removal of 6 bases from V and 2 bases from J, the junction contained 3 bases not matched to a gene. The germline V gene encodes CDR1 SGHNT and CDR2 YENEEA. CDR3 size: 15 residues. The CDR3 spells CASSLTSGTYNEQFF. The CDR3 DNA reads TGTGCCAGCAGTCTGACTAGCGGGACCTACAATGAGCAGTTCTTC.

This clone was picked up one time. The rearrangement links TRBV30 to TRBJ2-7; a weak D match, TRBD1 (5 bases). V was shortened by 1 base and J by 2 bases, with 6 bases between the two germline ends. The CDR3 is 12 residues long. The germline gives CDR1 GTSNPN, CDR2 SVGIG (reference sequence). The CDR3 sequence: CAWSEGPYEQYF. CDR3 bases: TGTGCCTGGAGTGAGGGGCCCTACGAGCAGTACTTC. Full variable domain (outside the CDR3, taken from reference TRBV30 and TRBJ2-7): SQTIHQWPATLVQPVGSPLSLECTVEGTSNPNLYWYRQAAGRGLQLLFYSVGIGQISSEVPQNLSASRPQDRQFILSSKKLLLSDSGFYLCAWSEGPYEQYFGPGTRLTVT.

V and J are TRBV6-1 and TRBJ2-7; the match to TRBD2 covers 9 bases. The CDR3 length is 15 residues. Germline V gene data show CDR1 as MNHNS and CDR2 as SASEGT. V shed 2 bases, J shed 7 bases, and the junction held 9 bases outside the gene matches. CDR3 residues: CASSETAGGPQEQYF. The CDR3 coding sequence is TGTGCCAGCAGTGAAACGGCGGGAGGGCCGCAAGAGCAGTACTTC.

This clone was counted a few times. This chain joins TRBV27 and TRBJ2-1; 14 bases fit TRBD2. The CDR3 covers 17 residues. Germline V CDR1 and CDR2: MNHEY, SMNVEV (reference sequence). With V trimmed by 5 bases and J by 5 bases, 8 bases remained unmatched. DNA for the CDR3: TGTGCCAGCAGTGGGCCGGGACTAGCGGGAGCGGACAATGAGCAGTTCTTC. It translates to CASSGPGLAGADNEQFF.

The chain is built from TRBV11-2 and TRBJ1-4; D remains ambiguous. CDR1 is SGHAT, CDR2 FQNNGV, per germline. This CDR3 spans 17 amino acids. Trimming took off 0 bases at V and 4 bases at J, with 15 bases between the two ends. The CDR3, as DNA: TGTGCCAGCAGCTTAGATTGGAGGGCCCTCAATAATGAAAAACTGTTTTTT. It translates to CASSLDWRALNNEKLFF.

This rearrangement joins TRBV27 to TRBJ2-7, with a weak D call TRBD1 (7 bases). The CDR3 totals 13 residues. Trimming took 6 bases from V and 3 from J, leaving 12 bases between them. Germline CDR1 is MNHEY and CDR2 is SMNVEV (reference sequence). Written as DNA, the CDR3 is TGTGCCAGCAGCAGACAGGGAGGCTACGAGCAGTACTTC. This codes for CASSRQGGYEQYF.

The V gene is TRBV10-3, the J gene TRBJ2-5, with 8 bases matching TRBD2. Unmatched junction bases numbered 4, after V lost 4 bases and J lost 3 bases. Germline CDR1 reads ENHRY; CDR2 reads SYGVKD. CDR3 length: 14 residues. The CDR3 spells CAISARREEETQYF. As DNA, the CDR3 is TGTGCCATCAGTGCTCGGCGGGAGGAAGAGACCCAGTACTTC.